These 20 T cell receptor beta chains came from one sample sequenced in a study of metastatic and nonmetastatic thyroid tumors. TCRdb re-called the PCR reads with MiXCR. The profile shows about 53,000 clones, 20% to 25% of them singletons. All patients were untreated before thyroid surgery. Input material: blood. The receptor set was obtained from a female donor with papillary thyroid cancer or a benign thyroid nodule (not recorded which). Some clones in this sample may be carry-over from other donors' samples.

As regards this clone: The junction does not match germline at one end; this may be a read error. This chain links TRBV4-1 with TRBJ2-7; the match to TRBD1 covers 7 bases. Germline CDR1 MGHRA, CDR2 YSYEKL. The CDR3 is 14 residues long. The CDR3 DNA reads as TGCGCCAGCAGCCAACCGGTACAGGGGTGGGAGCAGGACTTC. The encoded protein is CASSQPVQGWEQDF.

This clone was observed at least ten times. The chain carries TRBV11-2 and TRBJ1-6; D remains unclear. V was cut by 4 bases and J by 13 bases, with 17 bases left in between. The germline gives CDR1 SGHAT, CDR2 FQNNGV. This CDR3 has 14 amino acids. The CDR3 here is CASSSAGRSSPLHF. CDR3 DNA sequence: TGTGCCAGCAGCTCCGCCGGCAGGTCTTCTCCCCTCCACTTT.

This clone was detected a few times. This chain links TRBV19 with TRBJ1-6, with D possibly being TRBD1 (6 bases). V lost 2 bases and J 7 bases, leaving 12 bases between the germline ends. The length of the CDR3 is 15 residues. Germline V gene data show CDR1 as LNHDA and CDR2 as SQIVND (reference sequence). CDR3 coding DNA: TGTGCCAGTAGTATAATGACAGGAGGGAATTCACCCCTCCACTTT. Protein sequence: CASSIMTGGNSPLHF.

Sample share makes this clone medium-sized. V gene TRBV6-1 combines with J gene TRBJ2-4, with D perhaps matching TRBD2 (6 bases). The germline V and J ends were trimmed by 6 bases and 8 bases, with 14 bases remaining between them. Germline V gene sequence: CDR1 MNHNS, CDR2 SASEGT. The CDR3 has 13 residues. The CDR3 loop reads CASRGGFDDIQYF. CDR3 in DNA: TGTGCCAGCAGAGGAGGGTTTGATGACATTCAGTACTTC.

For the CDR3, the DNA is TGTGCCAGCAGCTTAGGAGGCTCAGACTACGAGCAGTACTTC. Residues: CASSLGGSDYEQYF. The chain employs TRBV11-2 and TRBJ2-7; no firm D call. The V gene lost 1 base and the J gene lost 3 bases, with 10 bases spanning the gap. The V gene's germline CDR1 is SGHAT and CDR2 FQNNGV. This CDR3 has 14 amino acids.

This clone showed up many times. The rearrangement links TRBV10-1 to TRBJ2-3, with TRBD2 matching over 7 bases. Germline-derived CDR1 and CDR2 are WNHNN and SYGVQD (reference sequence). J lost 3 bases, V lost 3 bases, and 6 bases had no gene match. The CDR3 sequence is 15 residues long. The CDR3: CASSDEGGSTDTQYF. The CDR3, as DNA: TGCGCCAGCAGTGATGAGGGCGGGAGTACAGATACGCAGTATTTT.

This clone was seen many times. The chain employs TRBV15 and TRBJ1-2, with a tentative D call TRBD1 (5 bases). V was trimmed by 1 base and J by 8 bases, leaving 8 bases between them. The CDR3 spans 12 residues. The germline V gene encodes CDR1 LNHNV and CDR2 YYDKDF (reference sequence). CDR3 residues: CATSRAQGGYTF. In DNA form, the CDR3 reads TGTGCCACCAGCAGAGCGCAGGGAGGCTACACCTTC.

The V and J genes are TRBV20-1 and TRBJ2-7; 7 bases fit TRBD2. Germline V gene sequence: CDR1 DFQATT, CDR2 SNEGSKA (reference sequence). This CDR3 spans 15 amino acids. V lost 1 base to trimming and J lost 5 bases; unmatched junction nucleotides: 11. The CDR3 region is CSARASRGSVNEQYF. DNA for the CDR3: TGCAGTGCTAGAGCGTCACGCGGGAGCGTTAACGAGCAGTACTTC.

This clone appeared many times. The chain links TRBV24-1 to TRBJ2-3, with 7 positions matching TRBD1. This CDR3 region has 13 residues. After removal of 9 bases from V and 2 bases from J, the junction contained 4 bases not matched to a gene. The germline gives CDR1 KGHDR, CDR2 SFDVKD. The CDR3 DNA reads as TGTGCCACCTCGGACAGGCTCACAGATACGCAGTATTTT. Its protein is CATSDRLTDTQYF.

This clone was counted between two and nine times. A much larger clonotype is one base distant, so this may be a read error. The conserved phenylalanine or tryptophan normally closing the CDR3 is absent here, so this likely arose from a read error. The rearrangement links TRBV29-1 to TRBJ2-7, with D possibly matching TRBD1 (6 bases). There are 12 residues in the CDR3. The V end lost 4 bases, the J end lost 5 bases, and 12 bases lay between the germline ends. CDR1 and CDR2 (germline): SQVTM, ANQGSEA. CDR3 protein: CSVAGTSDEQYS. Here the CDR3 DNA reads TGCAGCGTTGCTGGGACATCGGACGAGCAGTACTCC.

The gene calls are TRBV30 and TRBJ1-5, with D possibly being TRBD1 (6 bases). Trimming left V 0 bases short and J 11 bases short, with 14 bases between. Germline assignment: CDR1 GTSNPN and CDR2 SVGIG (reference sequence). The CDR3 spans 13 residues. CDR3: CAWSVRGAGSQHF. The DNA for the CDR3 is TGTGCCTGGAGTGTTCGGGGGGCAGGGTCCCAGCATTTT.

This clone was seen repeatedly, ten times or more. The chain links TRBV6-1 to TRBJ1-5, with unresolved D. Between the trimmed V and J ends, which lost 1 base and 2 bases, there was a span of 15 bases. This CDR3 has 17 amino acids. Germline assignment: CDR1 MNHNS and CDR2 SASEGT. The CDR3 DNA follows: TGTGCCAGCAGTGAAGGTGCCGGGAGTTTTGGCAATCAGCCCCAGCATTTT. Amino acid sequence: CASSEGAGSFGNQPQHF.

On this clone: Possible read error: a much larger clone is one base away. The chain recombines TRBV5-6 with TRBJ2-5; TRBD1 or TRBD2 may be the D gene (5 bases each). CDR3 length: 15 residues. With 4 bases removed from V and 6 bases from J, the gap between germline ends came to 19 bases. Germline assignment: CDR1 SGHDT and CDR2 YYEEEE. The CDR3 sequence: CASSPSGGPGQTQYF. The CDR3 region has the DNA TGTGCCAGCAGCCCCTCAGGAGGCCCGGGGCAGACCCAGTACTTC.

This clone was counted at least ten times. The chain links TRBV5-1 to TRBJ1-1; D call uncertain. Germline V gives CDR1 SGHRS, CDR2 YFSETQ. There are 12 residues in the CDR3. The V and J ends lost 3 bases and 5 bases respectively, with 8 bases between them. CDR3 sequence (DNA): TGCGCCAGCAGCTGGGTGGGGACTGAAGCTTTCTTT. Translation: CASSWVGTEAFF.

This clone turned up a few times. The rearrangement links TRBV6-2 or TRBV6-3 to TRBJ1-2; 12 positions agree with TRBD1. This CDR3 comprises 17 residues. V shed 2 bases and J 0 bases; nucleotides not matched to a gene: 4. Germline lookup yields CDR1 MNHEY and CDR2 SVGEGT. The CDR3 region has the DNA TGTGCCAGCAGTTACACGGGACAGGGGGCGTCTAACTATGGCTACACCTTC. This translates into CASSYTGQGASNYGYTF.

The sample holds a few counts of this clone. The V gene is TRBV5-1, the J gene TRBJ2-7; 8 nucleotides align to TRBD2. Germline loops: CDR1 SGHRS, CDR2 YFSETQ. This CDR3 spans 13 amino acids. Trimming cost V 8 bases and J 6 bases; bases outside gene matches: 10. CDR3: CARRLATSGEQYF. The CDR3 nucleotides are TGCGCCAGAAGATTGGCCACTAGCGGCGAGCAGTACTTC.

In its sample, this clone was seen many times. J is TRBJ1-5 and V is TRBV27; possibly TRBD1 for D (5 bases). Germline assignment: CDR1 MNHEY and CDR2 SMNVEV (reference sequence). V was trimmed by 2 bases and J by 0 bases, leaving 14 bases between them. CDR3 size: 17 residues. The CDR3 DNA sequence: TGTGCCAGCAGTTTAACCTGGTGGGGGGGTAGCAATCAGCCCCAGCATTTT. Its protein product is CASSLTWWGGSNQPQHF.

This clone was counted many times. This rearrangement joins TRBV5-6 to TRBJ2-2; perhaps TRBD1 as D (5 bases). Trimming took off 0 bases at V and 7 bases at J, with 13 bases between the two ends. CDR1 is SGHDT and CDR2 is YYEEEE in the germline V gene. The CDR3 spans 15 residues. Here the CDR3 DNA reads TGTGCCAGCAGCTTGGGTCAGGGAATTGGCGGGGAGCTGTTTTTT. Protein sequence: CASSLGQGIGGELFF.

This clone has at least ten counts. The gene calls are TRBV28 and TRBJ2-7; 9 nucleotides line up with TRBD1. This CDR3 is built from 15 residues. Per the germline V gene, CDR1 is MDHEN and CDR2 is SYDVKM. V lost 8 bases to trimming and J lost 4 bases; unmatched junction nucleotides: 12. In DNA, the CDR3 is TGTGCCAGCGGGTCCCCGGGACAGGGTTCGTACGAGCAGTACTTC. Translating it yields CASGSPGQGSYEQYF. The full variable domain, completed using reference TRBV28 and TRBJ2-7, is DVKVTQSSRYLVKRTGEKVFLECVQDMDHENMFWYRQDPGLGLRLIYFSYDVKMKEKGDIPEGYSVSREKKERFSLILESASTNQTSMYLCASGSPGQGSYEQYFGPGTRLTVT.

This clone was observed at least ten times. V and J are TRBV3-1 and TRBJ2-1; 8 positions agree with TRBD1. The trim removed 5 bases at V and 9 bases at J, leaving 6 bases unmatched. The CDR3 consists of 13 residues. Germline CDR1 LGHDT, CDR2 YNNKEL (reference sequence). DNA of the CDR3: TGTGCCAGCAGCTCGCGACAGGGGTCTGAGCAGTTCTTC. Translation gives CASSSRQGSEQFF.